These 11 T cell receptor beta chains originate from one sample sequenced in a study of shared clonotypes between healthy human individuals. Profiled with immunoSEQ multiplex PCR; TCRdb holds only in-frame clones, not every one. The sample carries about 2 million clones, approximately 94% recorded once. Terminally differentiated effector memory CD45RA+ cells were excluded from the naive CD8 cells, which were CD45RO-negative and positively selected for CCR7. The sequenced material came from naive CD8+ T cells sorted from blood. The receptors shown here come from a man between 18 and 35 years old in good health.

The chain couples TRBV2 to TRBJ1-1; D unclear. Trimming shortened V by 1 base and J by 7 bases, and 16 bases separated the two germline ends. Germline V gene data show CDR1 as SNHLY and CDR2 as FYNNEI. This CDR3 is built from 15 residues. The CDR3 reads CASSEEEFLTVEAFF. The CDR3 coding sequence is TGTGCCAGCAGTGAAGAGGAATTTTTGACCGTTGAAGCTTTCTTT. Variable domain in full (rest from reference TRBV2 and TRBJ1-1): EPEVTQTPSHQVTQMGQEVILRCVPISNHLYFYWYRQILGQKVEFLVSFYNNEISEKSEIFDDQFSVERPDGSNFTLKIRSTKLEDSAMYFCASSEEEFLTVEAFFGQGTRLTVV.

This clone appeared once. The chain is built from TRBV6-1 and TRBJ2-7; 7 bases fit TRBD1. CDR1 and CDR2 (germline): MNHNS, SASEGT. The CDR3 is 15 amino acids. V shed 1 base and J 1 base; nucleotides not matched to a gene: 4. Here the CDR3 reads CASSEEGARSYEQYF. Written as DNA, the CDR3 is TGTGCCAGCAGTGAAGAGGGGGCTCGATCCTACGAGCAGTACTTC.

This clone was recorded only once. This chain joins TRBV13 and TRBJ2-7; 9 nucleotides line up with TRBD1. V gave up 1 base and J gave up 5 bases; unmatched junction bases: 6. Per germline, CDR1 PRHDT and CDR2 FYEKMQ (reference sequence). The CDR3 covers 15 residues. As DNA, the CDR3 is TGTGCCAGCAGCTTAGCGGGACAGGGCGCCGACGAGCAGTACTTC. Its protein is CASSLAGQGADEQYF.

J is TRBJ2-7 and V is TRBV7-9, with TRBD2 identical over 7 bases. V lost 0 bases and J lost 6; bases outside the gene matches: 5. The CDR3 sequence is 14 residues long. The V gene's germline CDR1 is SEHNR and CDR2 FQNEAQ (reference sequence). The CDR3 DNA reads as TGTGCCAGCAGCTTAGCGTTGGGGGAGGGCGAGCAGTACTTC. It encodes CASSLALGEGEQYF.

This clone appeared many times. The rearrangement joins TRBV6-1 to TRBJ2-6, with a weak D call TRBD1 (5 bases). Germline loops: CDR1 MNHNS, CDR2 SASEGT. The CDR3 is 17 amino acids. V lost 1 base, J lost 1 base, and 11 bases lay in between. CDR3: CASSEVQGASGANVLTF. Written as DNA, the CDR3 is TGTGCCAGCAGTGAAGTCCAGGGTGCATCTGGGGCCAACGTCCTGACTTTC.

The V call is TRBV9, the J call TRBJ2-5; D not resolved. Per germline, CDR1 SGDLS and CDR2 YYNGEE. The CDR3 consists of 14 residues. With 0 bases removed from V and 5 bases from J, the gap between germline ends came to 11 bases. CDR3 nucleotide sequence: TGTGCCAGCAGCGTAGTAGATGGCCGGGAGACCCAGTACTTC. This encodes CASSVVDGRETQYF. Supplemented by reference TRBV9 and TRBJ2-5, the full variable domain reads DSGVTQTPKHLITATGQRVTLRCSPRSGDLSVYWYQQSLDQGLQFLIQYYNGEERAKGNILERFSAQQFPDLHSELNLSSLELGDSALYFCASSVVDGRETQYFGPGTRLLVL.

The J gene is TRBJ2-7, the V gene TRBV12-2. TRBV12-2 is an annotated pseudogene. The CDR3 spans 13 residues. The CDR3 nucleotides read TGTGCAAGTCGCTTAGCGGTGGACTACGAGCAGTACTTC. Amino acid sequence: CASRLAVDYEQYF.

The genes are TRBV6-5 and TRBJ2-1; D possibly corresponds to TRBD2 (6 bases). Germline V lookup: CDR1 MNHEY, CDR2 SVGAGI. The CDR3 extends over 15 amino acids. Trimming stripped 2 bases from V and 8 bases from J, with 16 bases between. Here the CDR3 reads CASSYDGGLRDEQFF. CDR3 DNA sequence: TGTGCCAGCAGTTACGATGGAGGGCTTAGAGATGAGCAGTTCTTC.

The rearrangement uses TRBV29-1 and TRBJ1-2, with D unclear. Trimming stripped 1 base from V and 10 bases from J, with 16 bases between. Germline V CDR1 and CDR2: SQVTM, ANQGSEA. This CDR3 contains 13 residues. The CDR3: CSVEVAGGMDYTF. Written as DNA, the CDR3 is TGCAGCGTTGAAGTGGCGGGTGGGATGGACTACACCTTC.

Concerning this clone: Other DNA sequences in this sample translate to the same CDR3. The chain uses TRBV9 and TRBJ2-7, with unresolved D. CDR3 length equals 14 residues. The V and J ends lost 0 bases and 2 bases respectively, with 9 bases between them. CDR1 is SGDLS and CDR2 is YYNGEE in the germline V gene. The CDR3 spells CASSVGGTPYEQYF. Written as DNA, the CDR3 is TGTGCCAGCAGCGTAGGTGGCACCCCCTACGAGCAGTACTTC.

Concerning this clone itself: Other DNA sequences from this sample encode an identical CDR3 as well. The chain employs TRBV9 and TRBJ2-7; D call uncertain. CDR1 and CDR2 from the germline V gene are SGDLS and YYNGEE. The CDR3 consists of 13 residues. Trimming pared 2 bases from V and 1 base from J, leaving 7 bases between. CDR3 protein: CASSVGESYEQYF. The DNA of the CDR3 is TGTGCCAGCAGCGTCGGCGAATCCTACGAGCAGTACTTC.